This note documents a single TCR beta chain sequence. Antigen unknown. These data originate in a study of T cell responses to AZD1222 COVID-19 vaccine. V dropped 5 bases and J dropped 6; count of bases not matched to a gene: 6. In germline, CDR1 is MNHEY, CDR2 SVGEGT. This CDR3 region has 13 residues. The study, taken as a whole, reports: The reported proportion of spike-specific TCRs targeting unmutated variant regions was nearly half.

Assay used: immunoSEQ multiplex PCR; TCRdb lists only in-frame clones, some missing. The sample holds 150,000 or so clones, roughly 87% seen once. The TCR sequence derives from an adult in good health. The rearrangement uses TRBV6-2 or TRBV6-3 and TRBJ2-7, with TRBD1 matching 8 bases. This specimen consisted of peripheral blood, obtained on day 0 of AZD1222 vaccination. This CDR3 is CASSMTGDGEQYF. The DNA of the CDR3 is TGTGCCAGCAGTATGACAGGGGATGGCGAGCAGTACTTC.